This T cell receptor (beta chain) derives from a study of T cell responses to AZD1222 COVID-19 vaccine. Note on this clone: The antigen is not known.

Study observations and caveats: Spike regions recognized by vaccine-associated CD4 TCRs spanned the protein, led by 160-218 and 743-854. Unmutated variant regions are reportedly the target of nearly half of TCRs that are spike-specific.

The CDR3 extends over 14 amino acids. The germline gives CDR1 SGHKS, CDR2 YYEKEE (reference sequence). Deletions cut 5 bases from V and 0 bases from J, with 9 bases between. Sequencing used immunoSEQ multiplex PCR; TCRdb keeps in-frame clones, though not all of them. The sample lists approximately 91,000 clones, approximately 91% seen once, with approximately 12% in the top ten. The TCR originated in an adult in good health. This specimen consisted of peripheral blood, obtained on day 0 of AZD1222 vaccination. The chain couples TRBV5-5 to TRBJ1-5; D gene ambiguous. CDR3 nucleotide sequence: TGTGCCAGCAGTGTACAGAGTAGCAATCAGCCCCAGCATTTT. Its translation: CASSVQSSNQPQHF.